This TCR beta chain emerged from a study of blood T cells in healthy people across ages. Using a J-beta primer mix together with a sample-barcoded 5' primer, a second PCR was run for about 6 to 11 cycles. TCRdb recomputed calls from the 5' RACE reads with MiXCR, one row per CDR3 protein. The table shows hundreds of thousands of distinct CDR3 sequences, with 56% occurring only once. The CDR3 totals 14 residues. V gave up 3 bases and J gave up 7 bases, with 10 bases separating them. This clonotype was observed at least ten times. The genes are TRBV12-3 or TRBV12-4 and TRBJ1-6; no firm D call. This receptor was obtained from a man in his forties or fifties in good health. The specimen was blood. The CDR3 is CASSLGVPNSPLHF. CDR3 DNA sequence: TGTGCCAGCAGTTTGGGTGTCCCGAATTCACCCCTCCACTTT.